The entry below gives a single T cell receptor beta chain sequence along with its context. Its antigen remains unidentified. This specimen belongs to a study of identifying expanded T cells in peripheral blood. The repertoire was sequenced with immunoSEQ multiplex PCR; TCRdb's copy has only in-frame clones and lacks some. The table shows just over 90,000 clones, with almost 90% occurring only once. During the collection period, no donor immune events like infections were recorded. Study-wide findings and caveats: Over around two and four weeks, about 17 and 20 clones changed, versus approximately 1.2 between replicates.

CDR3 length: 13 amino acids. Germline V gives CDR1 MNHEY, CDR2 SVGAGI. V lost 9 bases and J lost 1, with 10 bases in between. The rearrangement links TRBV6-5 to TRBJ1-3; D remains unclear. The TCR sequence derives from a person aged 18 to 69 in good health. Sequencing was carried out using blood. The CDR3 loop reads CASTPYSGNTIYF. Here the CDR3 DNA reads TGTGCCAGTACGCCCTATTCTGGAAACACCATATATTTT.